This T cell receptor (beta chain) was captured by sequencing in a study of early T cells in non-severe SARS-CoV-2 infection. Study summary: Investigators sequenced bulk RNA drawn from unsorted whole blood, and chains remained unpaired. Study results and caveats: The study's VDJdb matching favored anti-spike CD8 responses and missed private and CD4 specificities.

Note on this clonotype: Antigen specificity is unknown.

The V end lost 11 bases, the J end lost 0 bases, and 17 bases lay between the germline ends. The germline V gene has CDR1 ENHRY and CDR2 SYGVKD. CDR3 length: 14 amino acids. Molecules of cDNA were individually given unique molecular identifiers that were attached to them. MiXCR, applied by TCRdb to the 5' RACE reads, yields one record per CDR3 protein. Of more than 50,000 distinct CDR3 sequences in the sample, 15% were seen once. The receptor's source is an adult who was a healthcare worker with PCR-confirmed SARS-CoV-2 infection or an uninfected control (not recorded which). V gene TRBV10-3 combines with J gene TRBJ2-7; D possibly corresponds to TRBD1 (5 bases). The sample here was whole blood, taken at baseline. The CDR3 here is CASQGVSSSYEQYF. The CDR3, as DNA: TGTGCCTCCCAAGGGGTTTCGAGCTCCTACGAGCAGTACTTC.